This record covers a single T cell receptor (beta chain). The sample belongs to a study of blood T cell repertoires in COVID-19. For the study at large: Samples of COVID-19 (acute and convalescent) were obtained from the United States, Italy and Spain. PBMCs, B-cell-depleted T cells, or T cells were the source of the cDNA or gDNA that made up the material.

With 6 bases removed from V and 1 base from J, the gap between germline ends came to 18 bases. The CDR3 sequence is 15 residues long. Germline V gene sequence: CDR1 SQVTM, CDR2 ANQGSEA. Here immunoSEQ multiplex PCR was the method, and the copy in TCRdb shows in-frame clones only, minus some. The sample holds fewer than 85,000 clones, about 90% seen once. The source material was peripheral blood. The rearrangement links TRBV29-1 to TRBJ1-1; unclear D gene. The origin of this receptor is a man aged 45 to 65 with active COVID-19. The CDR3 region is CSVATGLLGNTEAFF. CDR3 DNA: TGCAGCGTGGCTACTGGTTTGCTAGGGAACACTGAAGCTTTCTTT.